The 24 T cell receptor beta chains below all came from one sample that was sequenced in a study of blood T cell repertoires in COVID-19. Some clones are missing from TCRdb's copy, which holds only in-frame ones; the method was immunoSEQ multiplex PCR. Of approximately 92,000 clones in the sample, just over 85% were seen once. Specimen: peripheral blood. These receptors were taken from a woman aged 55-69 years in a cohort sampled during active or convalescent COVID-19.

The rearrangement uses TRBV6-6 and TRBJ1-2, with D perhaps matching TRBD1 (6 bases). V dropped 0 bases and J dropped 5 bases, with 10 bases sitting between them. Germline V lookup: CDR1 MNHNY, CDR2 SVGAGI (reference sequence). CDR3 length equals 14 residues. The CDR3 region has the DNA TGTGCCAGCAGTTACTCTGGGGGCGAGTATGGCTACACCTTC. Translation: CASSYSGGEYGYTF.

The chain uses TRBV2 and TRBJ2-5; 7 bases match TRBD2. Trimming took 6 bases from V and 6 from J; bases not matched to a gene: 10. Germline CDR1 and CDR2: SNHLY and FYNNEI. This CDR3 is built from 14 residues. Here the CDR3 DNA reads TGTGCCAGCAGCCCCTCAGCGGGAACAAAGACCCAGTACTTC. Translating it yields CASSPSAGTKTQYF.

The chain couples TRBV6-5 to TRBJ2-7; 7 bases agree with TRBD1. Losses at the gene ends were 2 bases for V and 2 bases for J; bases not matched to a gene: 3. The CDR3 has 14 amino acids. Germline V gene lookup returns CDR1 MNHEY and CDR2 SVGAGI. DNA of the CDR3: TGTGCCAGCAGTTACAGGGGACAGACCTACGAGCAGTACTTC. Translation gives CASSYRGQTYEQYF.

The chain uses TRBV5-1 and TRBJ1-4; TRBD1 matches 12 bases. CDR3 length: 16 residues. After removal of 4 bases from V and 5 bases from J, the junction contained 6 bases not matched to a gene. Germline values: CDR1 SGHRS, CDR2 YFSETQ. CDR3 protein: CASSQFGTGGNEKLFF. In DNA, the CDR3 is TGCGCCAGCAGCCAGTTCGGGACAGGGGGCAATGAAAAACTGTTTTTT.

V gene TRBV7-3 combines with J gene TRBJ1-6; TRBD1 matches at 8 bases. This CDR3 is built from 15 residues. The V segment lost 3 bases and the J segment 6 bases; nucleotides outside the gene matches: 4. CDR1 and CDR2 (germline): SGHTA, FQGTGA. For the CDR3, the DNA is TGTGCCAGCAGCTTGCAGGGGGCAAGTAATTCACCCCTCCACTTT. It yields the protein CASSLQGASNSPLHF.

The chain recombines TRBV5-4 with TRBJ1-6; D is unresolved. V lost 4 bases and J 7 bases, leaving 18 bases between the germline ends. Germline V gene sequence: CDR1 SGHNT, CDR2 YYREEE (reference sequence). The CDR3 length is 16 residues. The CDR3 region is CASSGTLRDRNSPLHF. CDR3 coding DNA: TGTGCCAGCAGCGGAACACTCCGGGATCGCAATTCACCCCTCCACTTT. Full variable domain (missing parts from reference TRBV5-4 and TRBJ1-6): ETGVTQSPTHLIKTRGQQVTLRCSSQSGHNTVSWYQQALGQGPQFIFQYYREEENGRGNFPPRFSGLQFPNYSSELNVNALELDDSALYLCASSGTLRDRNSPLHFGNGTRLTVT.

This clone was picked up one time. The CDR3 sequence: CASSQPSGLGEQYF. CDR3 bases: TGTGCCAGCAGCCAACCCAGCGGTCTCGGCGAGCAGTACTTC. This chain links TRBV6-5 with TRBJ2-7, with D tentatively TRBD2 (5 bases). This CDR3 comprises 14 residues. Trimming removed 6 bases at V and 6 bases at J, with 18 bases between. Germline loops: CDR1 MNHEY, CDR2 SVGAGI.

This clone appeared once. The chain joins TRBV27 to TRBJ1-3; 9 positions agree with TRBD1. The CDR3 consists of 16 residues. Germline values: CDR1 MNHEY, CDR2 SMNVEV (reference sequence). V was pared by 1 base and J by 2 bases, with 3 bases of the junction left unmatched. CDR3 sequence: CASSLWDRDTGNTIYF. The CDR3 coding sequence is TGTGCCAGCAGTTTATGGGACAGGGACACTGGAAACACCATATATTTT.

The chain is built from TRBV6-5 and TRBJ1-2; weak D call: TRBD1 (6 bases). The CDR3 is made up of 13 amino acids. V lost 7 bases and J lost 8, with 17 bases in between. From germline, CDR1 is MNHEY and CDR2 SVGAGI. CDR3 region: CASIIQGPGGYTF. The CDR3 bases are TGTGCCAGCATTATACAGGGCCCAGGAGGCTACACCTTC.

The CDR3 nucleotides read TGTGCCAGCTCCCACCTTAAGACAGGTTACTACACCTTC. It is translated as CASSHLKTGYYTF. The chain employs TRBV11-2 and TRBJ1-2; D possibly corresponds to TRBD1 (6 bases). This CDR3 has 13 amino acids. Germline V lookup: CDR1 SGHAT, CDR2 FQNNGV. V gave up 8 bases and J gave up 10 bases, with 20 bases separating them. The full variable domain, its missing parts supplied by reference TRBV11-2 and TRBJ1-2, is EAGVAQSPRYKIIEKRQSVAFWCNPISGHATLYWYQQILGQGPKLLIQFQNNGVVDDSQLPKDRFSAERLKGVDSTLKIQPAKLEDSAVYLCASSHLKTGYYTFGSGTRLTVV.

This chain joins TRBV19 and TRBJ1-3; no firm D call. Germline V gives CDR1 LNHDA, CDR2 SQIVND (reference sequence). Between the trimmed V and J ends, which lost 3 bases and 3 bases, there was a span of 15 bases. This CDR3 has 16 residues. The CDR3 is CASSILPMSGGNTIYF. The CDR3 DNA is TGTGCCAGTAGTATCCTACCGATGTCAGGTGGAAACACCATATATTTT.

The chain uses TRBV27 and TRBJ2-6; D is unclear. Per germline, CDR1 MNHEY and CDR2 SMNVEV (reference sequence). There are 17 residues in the CDR3. Deletions cut 7 bases from V and 1 base from J, with 17 bases between. The DNA of the CDR3 is TGTGCCAGCATGCTCCGTCCGGGTTTATCTGGGGCCAACGTCCTGACTTTC. This sequence encodes CASMLRPGLSGANVLTF.

The chain has TRBV12-3 or TRBV12-4 and TRBJ2-7; possible D gene TRBD2, 6 bases. The CDR3 is 13 residues long. With 0 bases removed from V and 8 bases from J, the gap between germline ends came to 11 bases. This CDR3 reads CASSLAGGRKQYF. The DNA for the CDR3 is TGTGCCAGCAGTTTAGCGGGAGGCCGGAAGCAGTACTTC.

The rearrangement joins TRBV2 to TRBJ1-1, with 9 nucleotides matching TRBD1. The germline V gene has CDR1 SNHLY and CDR2 FYNNEI. Trimming removed 6 bases from V and 5 bases from J; junction bases left unmatched: 10. The CDR3 covers 15 residues. The CDR3 nucleotides read TGTGCCAGCAGCACCCGTGGACAGGGGCGAACTGAAGCTTTCTTT. Its protein is CASSTRGQGRTEAFF.

The chain combines TRBV5-1 with TRBJ1-6, with unresolved D. CDR3 length: 18 amino acids. V shed 1 base and J shed 5 bases, with 19 bases lying between them. The germline gives CDR1 SGHRS, CDR2 YFSETQ. DNA for the CDR3: TGCGCCAGCAGCTTGATTCTCGGAGGGAATAGGGATAATTCACCCCTCCACTTT. Its translation: CASSLILGGNRDNSPLHF.

This chain joins TRBV5-4 and TRBJ1-1, with 7 bases identical to TRBD1. Per the germline V gene, CDR1 is SGHNT and CDR2 is YYREEE (reference sequence). The CDR3 is 15 amino acids. V trimming: 2 bases; J trimming: 10 bases; junction bases outside the gene matches: 14. The CDR3 nucleotides are TGTGCCAGCAGCTTAAAGGGGGACAGTTCATTGGGAGCTTTCTTT. Translating gives CASSLKGDSSLGAFF.

The chain has TRBV7-3 and TRBJ2-1; TRBD1 agrees at 7 bases. The CDR3 is 14 amino acids. Germline-derived CDR1 and CDR2 are SGHTA and FQGTGA. The V and J ends lost 4 bases and 8 bases, in that order; junction bases with no gene match: 8. CDR3 residues: CASSSKTGLDEQFF. DNA for the CDR3: TGTGCCAGCAGCTCCAAGACAGGGTTGGATGAGCAGTTCTTC.

The V call is TRBV7-2, the J call TRBJ1-1; D is perhaps TRBD1 (5 bases). The CDR3 runs to 15 residues. From germline, CDR1 is SGHTA and CDR2 FQGNSA. The germline V and J ends were trimmed by 5 bases and 3 bases, with 16 bases remaining between them. The CDR3 nucleotides are TGTGCCAGCAGCACCCTCAGGGTAAGATACACTGAAGCTTTCTTT. Amino acid sequence: CASSTLRVRYTEAFF.

The rearrangement joins TRBV4-1 to TRBJ1-3; D remains ambiguous. The V gene's germline CDR1 is MGHRA and CDR2 YSYEKL. The CDR3 covers 15 residues. The ends were cut back, 2 bases at V and 3 bases at J, with 11 bases in the middle. In DNA, the CDR3 is TGCGCCAGCAGCCAAAGAACTGCTAATGGAAACACCATATATTTT. Translating it yields CASSQRTANGNTIYF.

To note about this clone: One end of the junction does not line up with germline, which may come from a read error. This chain links TRBV6-5 with TRBJ1-6, with D unresolved. Germline values: CDR1 MNHEY, CDR2 SVGAGI. CDR3 size: 12 residues. The CDR3 reads CVSGRPTSPLHF. Here the CDR3 DNA reads TGTGTCAGCGGCAGGCCTACTTCACCCCTCCACTTT.

The V call is TRBV19, the J call TRBJ2-5, with a weak D call TRBD1 (6 bases). CDR1 and CDR2 (germline): LNHDA, SQIVND (reference sequence). V lost 4 bases to trimming and J lost 1 base, with 22 bases between them. This CDR3 region has 18 residues. As DNA, the CDR3 is TGTGCCAGTAGTAACCAGCTAGGCCGTCCGACAGGCCAAGAGACCCAGTACTTC. Protein product: CASSNQLGRPTGQETQYF.

The V gene is TRBV3-1 (or the pseudogene TRBV3-2), the J gene TRBJ2-5; D is uncertain. V was clipped by 3 bases and J by 3 bases, with 11 bases between them. This CDR3 has 14 residues. Germline CDR1 reads LGHDT; CDR2 reads YNNKEL (reference sequence). For the CDR3, the DNA is TGTGCCAGCAGCCAGGGTACAGCAAAAGAGACCCAGTACTTC. Encoded protein: CASSQGTAKETQYF.

The sample holds one count of this clone. The chain is built from TRBV5-1 and TRBJ1-2; 7 nucleotides match TRBD1. There are 14 residues in the CDR3. The trim removed 4 bases at V and 5 bases at J, leaving 8 bases unmatched. CDR1 and CDR2 (germline): SGHRS, YFSETQ. CDR3 nucleotides: TGCGCCAGCAGCCCCAGCGAGGGGGCATATGGCTACACCTTC. It translates to CASSPSEGAYGYTF.

The rearrangement joins TRBV9 to TRBJ2-2; 10 bases map to TRBD2. After removal of 2 bases from V and 5 bases from J, the junction contained 6 bases not matched to a gene. This CDR3 has 16 residues. Looked up from germline, CDR1 is SGDLS and CDR2 is YYNGEE. CDR3 sequence reads: CASSVLAGVRTGELFF. The CDR3 region has the DNA TGTGCCAGCAGCGTTCTAGCGGGAGTACGGACCGGGGAGCTGTTTTTT.